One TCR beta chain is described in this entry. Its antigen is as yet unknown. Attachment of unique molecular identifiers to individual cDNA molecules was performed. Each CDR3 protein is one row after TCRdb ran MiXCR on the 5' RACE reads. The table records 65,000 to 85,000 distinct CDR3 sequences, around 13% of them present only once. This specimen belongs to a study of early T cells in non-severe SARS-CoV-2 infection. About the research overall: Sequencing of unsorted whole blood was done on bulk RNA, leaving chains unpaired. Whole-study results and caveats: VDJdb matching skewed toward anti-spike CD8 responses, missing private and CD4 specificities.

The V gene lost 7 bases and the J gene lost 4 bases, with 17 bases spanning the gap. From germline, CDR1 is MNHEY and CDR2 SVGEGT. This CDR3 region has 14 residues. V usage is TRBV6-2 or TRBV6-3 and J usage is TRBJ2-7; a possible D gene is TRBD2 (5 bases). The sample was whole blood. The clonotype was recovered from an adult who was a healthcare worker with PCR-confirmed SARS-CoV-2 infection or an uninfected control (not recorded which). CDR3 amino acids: CASTGKKAQYEQYF. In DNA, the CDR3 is TGTGCCAGCACGGGAAAGAAAGCTCAATACGAGCAGTACTTC.